This entry lists 13 T cell receptor beta chains sequenced from one sample in a study of CD8 T cells in Susac syndrome. RNA, at about 0.45 to 1 ug, was reverse transcribed with random hexamers. Each CDR3 protein gets one entry after TCRdb re-called the immunoSEQ multiplex PCR reads with MiXCR. This table holds some 130,000 distinct CDR3 sequences, 85% to 95% found once. The sample taken for sequencing was CD8+ T cells from PBMCs. The receptors derive from a human donor with Susac syndrome.

This chain joins TRBV9 and TRBJ2-1; D not resolved. The V gene lost 0 bases and the J gene lost 8 bases, with 6 bases spanning the gap. The CDR3 has 12 amino acids. Germline V gene lookup returns CDR1 SGDLS and CDR2 YYNGEE. The CDR3 DNA reads TGTGCCAGCAGCGTAGGCCCCCATGAGCAGTTCTTC. The encoded protein is CASSVGPHEQFF.

V and J are TRBV12-3 or TRBV12-4 and TRBJ1-3, with a possible D match to TRBD1 (6 bases). V lost 7 bases, J lost 4 bases, and 17 bases lay in between. CDR3 size: 15 residues. The CDR3 loop is CASTGPQGWGNTIYF. CDR3 bases: TGTGCCAGCACCGGCCCCCAGGGGTGGGGAAACACCATATATTTT.

This chain uses TRBV5-1 with TRBJ2-1; D not resolved. The CDR3 covers 14 residues. Germline V gene lookup returns CDR1 SGHRS and CDR2 YFSETQ. Trimming left V 1 base short and J 9 bases short, with 14 bases between. CDR3 DNA: TGCGCCAGCAGCTTGACCTCTTTCGACTCTGAGCAGTTCTTC. Protein sequence: CASSLTSFDSEQFF. The variable domain in full, with the rest retrieved from reference TRBV5-1 and TRBJ2-1, is KAGVTQTPRYLIKTRGQQVTLSCSPISGHRSVSWYQQTPGQGLQFLFEYFSETQRNKGNFPGRFSGRQFSNSRSEMNVSTLELGDSALYLCASSLTSFDSEQFFGPGTRLTVL.

This clonotype was picked up one time. V gene TRBV6-5 combines with J gene TRBJ2-5; the D is unclear. Per the germline V gene, CDR1 is MNHEY and CDR2 is SVGAGI. The CDR3 covers 11 residues. V was trimmed by 10 bases and J by 5 bases, leaving 11 bases between them. CDR3 in DNA: TGTGCCACCAGAACCCGTGAGACCCAGTACTTC. Its translation: CATRTRETQYF.

This chain uses TRBV9 with TRBJ1-1; D may be TRBD1 (6 bases). V gave up 1 base and J gave up 3 bases, with 7 bases separating them. The CDR3 runs 13 residues. The V gene's germline CDR1 is SGDLS and CDR2 YYNGEE. CDR3 bases: TGTGCCAGCAGCGTACCAGGGGACACTGAAGCTTTCTTT. It is translated as CASSVPGDTEAFF.

The CDR3 region has the DNA TGTGCCAGCAGCCGCCTCGAGACTAGCGGTACCGATACGCAGTATTTT. The encoded protein is CASSRLETSGTDTQYF. V is TRBV3-1 and J is TRBJ2-3; TRBD2 matches 9 bases. CDR1 LGHDT and CDR2 YNNKEL come from the germline V gene (reference sequence). This CDR3 contains 16 residues. V gave up 4 bases and J gave up 6 bases; unmatched junction bases: 11.

This chain joins TRBV20-1 and TRBJ2-7, with D unresolved. The CDR3 spans 10 residues. CDR1 is DFQATT, CDR2 SNEGSKA, per germline (reference sequence). V shed 5 bases and J shed 10 bases, with 12 bases lying between them. The CDR3 nucleotides are TGCAGTGCTGAAACTGGGCGACAGTACTTC. This sequence encodes CSAETGRQYF.

V gene TRBV29-1 combines with J gene TRBJ1-2; no clear D gene. CDR1 SQVTM and CDR2 ANQGSEA come from the germline V gene. This CDR3 is 13 amino acids long. The ends were cut back, 5 bases at V and 3 bases at J, with 13 bases in the middle. CDR3 loop: CSVRNPLDYGYTF. The CDR3 coding sequence is TGCAGCGTTCGGAATCCCCTCGACTATGGCTACACCTTC. Filled out from reference TRBV29-1 and TRBJ1-2, the complete variable domain reads SAVISQKPSRDICQRGTSLTIQCQVDSQVTMMFWYRQQPGQSLTLIATANQGSEATYESGFVIDKFPISRPNLTFSTLTVSNMSPEDSSIYLCSVRNPLDYGYTFGSGTRLTVV.

The V and J genes are TRBV3-1 and TRBJ2-1; no reliable D call. With 4 bases removed from V and 8 bases from J, the gap between germline ends came to 9 bases. Looked up from germline, CDR1 is LGHDT and CDR2 is YNNKEL (reference sequence). The CDR3 sequence is 12 residues long. The CDR3 nucleotides read TGTGCCAGCAGCCTTCAGTTCGATGAGCAGTTCTTC. As protein: CASSLQFDEQFF.

This chain connects TRBV2 to TRBJ2-3, with TRBD2 identical over 10 bases. This CDR3 region has 15 residues. In germline, CDR1 is SNHLY, CDR2 FYNNEI. V lost 3 bases to trimming and J lost 4 bases; unmatched junction nucleotides: 4. CDR3 coding DNA: TGTGCCAGCAGTGACCAGCGGGAGGGTCCAGATACGCAGTATTTT. Translation gives CASSDQREGPDTQYF.

The sample holds one count of this clonotype. This chain links TRBV6-5 with TRBJ2-7; TRBD1 aligns across 8 bases. The V gene end was trimmed by 4 bases and the J gene end by 3 bases; junction bases not matched to a gene: 14. The CDR3 is made up of 17 amino acids. Germline values: CDR1 MNHEY, CDR2 SVGAGI. CDR3 loop: CASSFSSLTGTGYEQYF. The DNA for the CDR3 is TGTGCCAGCAGTTTCTCGTCCCTTACCGGGACAGGCTACGAGCAGTACTTC.

The V and J genes are TRBV24-1 and TRBJ2-1; 14 bases align to TRBD2. Trimming took 4 bases from V and 8 from J; bases not matched to a gene: 6. This CDR3 contains 16 residues. In germline, CDR1 is KGHDR, CDR2 SFDVKD. For the CDR3, the DNA is TGTGCCACCAGTGACCTGGGACTAGCGGGAGCCCATGAGCAGTTCTTC. This gives the protein CATSDLGLAGAHEQFF.

The chain carries TRBV4-2 and TRBJ2-1; no clear D gene. The V gene's germline CDR1 is LGHNA and CDR2 YNFKEQ. This CDR3 has 16 residues. V lost 0 bases to trimming and J lost 10 bases, with 19 bases between them. The CDR3 DNA is TGTGCCAGCAGCCAAGAAGCCGTCGATCCCCTTGAAGAGCAGTTCTTC. Translating it yields CASSQEAVDPLEEQFF.